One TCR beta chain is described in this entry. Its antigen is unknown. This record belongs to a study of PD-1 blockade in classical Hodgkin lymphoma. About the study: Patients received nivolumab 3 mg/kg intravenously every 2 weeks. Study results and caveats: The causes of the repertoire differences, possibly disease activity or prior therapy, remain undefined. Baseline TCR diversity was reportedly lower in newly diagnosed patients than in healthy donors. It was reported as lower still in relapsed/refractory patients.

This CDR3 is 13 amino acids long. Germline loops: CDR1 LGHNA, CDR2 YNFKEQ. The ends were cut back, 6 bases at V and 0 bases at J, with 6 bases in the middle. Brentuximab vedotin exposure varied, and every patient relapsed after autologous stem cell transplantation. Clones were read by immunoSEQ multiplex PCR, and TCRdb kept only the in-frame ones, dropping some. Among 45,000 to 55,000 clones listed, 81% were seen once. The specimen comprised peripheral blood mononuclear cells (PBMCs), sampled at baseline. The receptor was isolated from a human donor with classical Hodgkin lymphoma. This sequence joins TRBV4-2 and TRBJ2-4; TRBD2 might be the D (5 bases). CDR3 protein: CASREAAKNIQYF. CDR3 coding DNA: TGTGCCAGCAGGGAGGCAGCCAAAAACATTCAGTACTTC.